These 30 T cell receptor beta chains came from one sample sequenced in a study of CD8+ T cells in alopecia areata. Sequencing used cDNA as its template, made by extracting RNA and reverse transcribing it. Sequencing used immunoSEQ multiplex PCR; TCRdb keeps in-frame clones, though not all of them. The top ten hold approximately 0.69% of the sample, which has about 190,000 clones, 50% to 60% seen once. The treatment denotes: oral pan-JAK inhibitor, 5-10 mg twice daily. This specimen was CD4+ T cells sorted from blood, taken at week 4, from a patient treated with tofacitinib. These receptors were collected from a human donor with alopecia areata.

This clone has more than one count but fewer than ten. The CDR3 here is CASSVSPDTNYGYTF. In DNA form, the CDR3 reads TGTGCCAGCAGTGTTAGTCCCGATACTAACTATGGCTACACCTTC. J is TRBJ1-2 and V is TRBV2; the D is unclear. CDR1 is SNHLY and CDR2 is FYNNEI in the germline V gene. CDR3 length equals 15 residues. Trimming took off 4 bases at V and 0 bases at J, with 12 bases between the two ends.

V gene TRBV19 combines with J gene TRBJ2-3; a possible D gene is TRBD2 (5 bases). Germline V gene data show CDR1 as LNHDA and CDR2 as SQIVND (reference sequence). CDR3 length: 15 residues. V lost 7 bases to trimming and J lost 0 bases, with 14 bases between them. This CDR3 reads CASNPSGPSTDTQYF. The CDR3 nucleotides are TGTGCCAGTAATCCCAGCGGACCGAGCACAGATACGCAGTATTTT. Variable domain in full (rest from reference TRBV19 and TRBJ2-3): DGGITQSPKYLFRKEGQNVTLSCEQNLNHDAMYWYRQDPGQGLRLIYYSQIVNDFQKGDIAEGYSVSREKKESFPLTVTSAQKNPTAFYLCASNPSGPSTDTQYFGPGTRLTVL.

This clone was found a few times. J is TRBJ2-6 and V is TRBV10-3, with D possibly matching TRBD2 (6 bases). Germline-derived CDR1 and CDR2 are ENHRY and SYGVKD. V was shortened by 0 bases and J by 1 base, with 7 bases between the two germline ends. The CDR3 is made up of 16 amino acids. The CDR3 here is CAISESTRSGANVLTF. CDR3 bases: TGTGCCATCAGTGAGTCGACTAGATCTGGGGCCAACGTCCTGACTTTC.

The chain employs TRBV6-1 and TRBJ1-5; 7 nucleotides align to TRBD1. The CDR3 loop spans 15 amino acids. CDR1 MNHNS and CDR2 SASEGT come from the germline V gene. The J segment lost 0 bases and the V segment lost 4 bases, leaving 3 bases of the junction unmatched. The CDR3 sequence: CASSVGQDSNQPQHF. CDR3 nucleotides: TGTGCCAGCAGTGTAGGACAGGATAGCAATCAGCCCCAGCATTTT.

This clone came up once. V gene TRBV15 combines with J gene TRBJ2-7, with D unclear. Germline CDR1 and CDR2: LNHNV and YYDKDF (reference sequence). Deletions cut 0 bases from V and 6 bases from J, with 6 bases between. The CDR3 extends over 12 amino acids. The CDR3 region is CATSREESEQYF. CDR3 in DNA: TGTGCCACCAGCAGAGAAGAGAGCGAGCAGTACTTC.

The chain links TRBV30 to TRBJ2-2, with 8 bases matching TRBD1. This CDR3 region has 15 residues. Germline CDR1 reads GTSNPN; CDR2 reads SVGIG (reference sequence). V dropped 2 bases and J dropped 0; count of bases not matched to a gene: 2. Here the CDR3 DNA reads TGTGCCTGGAGTAGGGGACAGGCGAACACCGGGGAGCTGTTTTTT. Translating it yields CAWSRGQANTGELFF.

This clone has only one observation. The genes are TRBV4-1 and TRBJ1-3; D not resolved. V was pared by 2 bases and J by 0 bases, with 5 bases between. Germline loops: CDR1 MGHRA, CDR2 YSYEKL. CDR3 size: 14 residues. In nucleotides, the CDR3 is TGCGCCAGCAGCCAACCCGGCTCTGGAAACACCATATATTTT. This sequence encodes CASSQPGSGNTIYF.

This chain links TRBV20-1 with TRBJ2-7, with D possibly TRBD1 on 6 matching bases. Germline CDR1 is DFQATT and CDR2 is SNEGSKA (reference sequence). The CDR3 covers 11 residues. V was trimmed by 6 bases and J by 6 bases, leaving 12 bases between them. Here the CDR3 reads CSAYAGAEQYF. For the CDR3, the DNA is TGCAGTGCCTATGCAGGGGCCGAGCAGTACTTC.

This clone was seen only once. CDR3 amino acids: CASSPGPGTDTQYF. In nucleotides, the CDR3 is TGTGCCAGCAGCCCGGGACCCGGCACAGATACGCAGTATTTT. This chain links TRBV7-2 with TRBJ2-3; D might be TRBD1 or TRBD2, each matching 5 bases. V was shortened by 5 bases and J by 1 base, with 10 bases between the two germline ends. CDR1 is SGHTA, CDR2 FQGNSA, per germline. The CDR3 sequence is 14 residues long.

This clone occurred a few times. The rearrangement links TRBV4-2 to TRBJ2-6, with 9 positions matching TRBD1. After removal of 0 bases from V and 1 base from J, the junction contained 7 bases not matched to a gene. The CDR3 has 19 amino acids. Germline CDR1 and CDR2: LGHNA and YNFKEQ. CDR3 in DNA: TGTGCCAGCAGCCAAGATTTAGGACAGGGGTTGTCTGGGGCCAACGTCCTGACTTTC. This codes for CASSQDLGQGLSGANVLTF.

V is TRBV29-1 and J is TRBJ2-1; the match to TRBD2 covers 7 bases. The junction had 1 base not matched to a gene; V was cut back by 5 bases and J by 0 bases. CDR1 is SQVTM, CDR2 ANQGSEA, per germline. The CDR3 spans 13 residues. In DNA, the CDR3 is TGCAGCGTTAGCGGGGACTCCTACAATGAGCAGTTCTTC. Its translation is CSVSGDSYNEQFF.

CDR3 coding DNA: TGTGCCAGTAGTATAGTAACAGAGAATCAGCCCCAGCATTTT. Its protein product is CASSIVTENQPQHF. The chain employs TRBV19 and TRBJ1-5; no clear D. V was shortened by 1 base and J by 4 bases, with 8 bases between the two germline ends. The germline V gene has CDR1 LNHDA and CDR2 SQIVND (reference sequence). This CDR3 contains 14 residues.

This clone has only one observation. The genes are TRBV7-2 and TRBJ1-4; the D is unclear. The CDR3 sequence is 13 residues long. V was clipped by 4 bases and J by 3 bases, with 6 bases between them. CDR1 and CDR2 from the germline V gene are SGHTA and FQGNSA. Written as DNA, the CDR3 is TGTGCCAGCAGCTCGGGCCCTAATGAAAAACTGTTTTTT. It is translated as CASSSGPNEKLFF.

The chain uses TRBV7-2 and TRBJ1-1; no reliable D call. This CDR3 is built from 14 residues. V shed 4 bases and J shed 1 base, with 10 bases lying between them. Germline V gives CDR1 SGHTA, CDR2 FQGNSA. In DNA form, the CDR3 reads TGTGCCAGCAGCTCAGGAATTGGGAACACTGAAGCTTTCTTT. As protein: CASSSGIGNTEAFF.

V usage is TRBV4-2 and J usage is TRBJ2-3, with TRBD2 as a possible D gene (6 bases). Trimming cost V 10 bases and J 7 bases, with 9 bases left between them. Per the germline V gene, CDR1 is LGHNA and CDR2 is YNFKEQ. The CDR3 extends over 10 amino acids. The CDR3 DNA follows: TGTGCCACCGGACTAAATACGCAGTATTTT. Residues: CATGLNTQYF.

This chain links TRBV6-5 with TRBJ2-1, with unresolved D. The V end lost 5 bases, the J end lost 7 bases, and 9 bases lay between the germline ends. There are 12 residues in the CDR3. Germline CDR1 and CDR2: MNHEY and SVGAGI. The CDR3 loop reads CASSVVRNEQFF. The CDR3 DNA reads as TGTGCCAGCAGTGTGGTACGGAATGAGCAGTTCTTC.

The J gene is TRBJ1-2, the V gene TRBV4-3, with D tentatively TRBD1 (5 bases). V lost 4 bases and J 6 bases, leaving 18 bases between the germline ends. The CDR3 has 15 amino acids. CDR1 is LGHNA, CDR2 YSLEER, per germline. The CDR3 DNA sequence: TGCGCCAGCAGCCTCCTTTCCCAGGGAGTAAATGGCTACACCTTC. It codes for CASSLLSQGVNGYTF.

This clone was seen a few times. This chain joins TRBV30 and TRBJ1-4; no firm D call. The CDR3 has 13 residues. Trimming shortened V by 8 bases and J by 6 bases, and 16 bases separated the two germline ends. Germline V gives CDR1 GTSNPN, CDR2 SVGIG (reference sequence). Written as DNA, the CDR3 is TGTGCCGGTTCCTCGCGGGGTGATGAAAAACTGTTTTTT. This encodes CAGSSRGDEKLFF.

The CDR3 bases are TGTGCCTGGACCCGGGGCAACACCGGGGAGCTGTTTTTT. This translates into CAWTRGNTGELFF. This sequence joins TRBV30 and TRBJ2-2; D could derive from TRBD1 or TRBD2 (5 bases each). The CDR3 contains 13 residues. The germline V gene has CDR1 GTSNPN and CDR2 SVGIG (reference sequence). V lost 4 bases and J 2 bases, leaving 8 bases between the germline ends.

CDR3 sequence: CASSYEIAYEQYF. The CDR3 region has the DNA TGTGCCAGCAGCTACGAGATTGCCTACGAGCAGTACTTC. The chain recombines TRBV11-2 with TRBJ2-7, with unresolved D. Germline loops: CDR1 SGHAT, CDR2 FQNNGV. The CDR3 totals 13 residues. V shed 4 bases and J shed 2 bases, with 9 bases lying between them.

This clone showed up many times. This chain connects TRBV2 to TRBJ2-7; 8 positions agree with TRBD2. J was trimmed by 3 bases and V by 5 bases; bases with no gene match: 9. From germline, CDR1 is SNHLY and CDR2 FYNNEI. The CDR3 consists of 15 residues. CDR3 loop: CASSYGLATLYEQYF. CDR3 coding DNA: TGTGCCAGCAGTTATGGACTAGCCACTCTCTACGAGCAGTACTTC.

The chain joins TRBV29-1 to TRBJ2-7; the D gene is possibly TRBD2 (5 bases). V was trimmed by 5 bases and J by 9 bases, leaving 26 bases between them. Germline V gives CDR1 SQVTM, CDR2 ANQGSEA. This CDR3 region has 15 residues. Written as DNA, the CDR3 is TGCAGCGTTTCCGGAGGTAAGGGCGGAGAAGACCGGCAGTACTTC. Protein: CSVSGGKGGEDRQYF.

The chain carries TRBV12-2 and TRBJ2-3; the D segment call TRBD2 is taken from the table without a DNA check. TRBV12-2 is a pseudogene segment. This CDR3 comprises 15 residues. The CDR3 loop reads CASRQSSGRRDTQYF. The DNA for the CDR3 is TGTGCAAGTCGACAGTCTAGCGGGCGCAGAGATACGCAGTATTTT.

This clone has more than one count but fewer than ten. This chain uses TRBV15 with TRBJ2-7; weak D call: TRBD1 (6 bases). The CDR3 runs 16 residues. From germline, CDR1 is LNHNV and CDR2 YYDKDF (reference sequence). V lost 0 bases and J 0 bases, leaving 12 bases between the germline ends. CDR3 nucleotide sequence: TGTGCCACCAGCAGAGACAGGGGTAGGGGCTCCTACGAGCAGTACTTC. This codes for CATSRDRGRGSYEQYF.

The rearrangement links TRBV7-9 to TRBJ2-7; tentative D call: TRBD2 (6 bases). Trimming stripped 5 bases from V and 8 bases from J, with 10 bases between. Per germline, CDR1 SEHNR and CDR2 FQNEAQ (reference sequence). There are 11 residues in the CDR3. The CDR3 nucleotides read TGTGCCAGCAGCCTGACTAGTCAGCAGTACTTC. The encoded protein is CASSLTSQQYF.

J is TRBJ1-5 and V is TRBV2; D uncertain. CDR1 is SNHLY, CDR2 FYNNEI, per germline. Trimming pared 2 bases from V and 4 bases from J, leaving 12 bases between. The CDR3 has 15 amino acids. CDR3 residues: CASSETRVLNQPQHF. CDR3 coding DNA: TGTGCCAGCAGTGAAACCCGGGTTCTAAATCAGCCCCAGCATTTT. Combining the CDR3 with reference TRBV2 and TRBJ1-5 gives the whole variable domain EPEVTQTPSHQVTQMGQEVILRCVPISNHLYFYWYRQILGQKVEFLVSFYNNEISEKSEIFDDQFSVERPDGSNFTLKIRSTKLEDSAMYFCASSETRVLNQPQHFGDGTRLSIL.

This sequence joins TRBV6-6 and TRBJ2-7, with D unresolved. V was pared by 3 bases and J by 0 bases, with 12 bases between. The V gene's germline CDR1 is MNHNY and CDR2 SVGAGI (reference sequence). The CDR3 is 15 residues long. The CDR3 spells CASSYPTETSYEQYF. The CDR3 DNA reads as TGTGCCAGCAGTTATCCGACGGAAACCTCCTACGAGCAGTACTTC.

The CDR3 here is CSVAREGLNEQFF. The CDR3 nucleotides read TGCAGCGTTGCGCGGGAGGGCTTAAATGAGCAGTTCTTC. This sequence joins TRBV29-1 and TRBJ2-1, with TRBD2 matching 9 bases. This CDR3 contains 13 residues. Germline CDR1 is SQVTM and CDR2 is ANQGSEA. Unmatched junction bases numbered 5, after V lost 4 bases and J lost 7 bases.

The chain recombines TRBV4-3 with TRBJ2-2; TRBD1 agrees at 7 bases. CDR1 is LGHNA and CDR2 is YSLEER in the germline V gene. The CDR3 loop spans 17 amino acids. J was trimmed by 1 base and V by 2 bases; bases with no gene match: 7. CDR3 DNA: TGCGCCAGCAGCCAACGCTCAGGGGGAAAGAACACCGGGGAGCTGTTTTTT. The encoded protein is CASSQRSGGKNTGELFF.

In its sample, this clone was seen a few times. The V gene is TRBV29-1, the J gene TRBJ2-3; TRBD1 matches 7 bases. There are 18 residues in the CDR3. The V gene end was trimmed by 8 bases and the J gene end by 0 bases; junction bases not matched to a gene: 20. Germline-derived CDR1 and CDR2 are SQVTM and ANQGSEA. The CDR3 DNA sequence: TGCAGCTCTAAAAGGAACTTACAGGGGAAGTTCAGCACAGATACGCAGTATTTT. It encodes CSSKRNLQGKFSTDTQYF.